These 14 T cell receptor beta chains originate from one sample sequenced in a study of T cells in women clearing cervical HPV infection. The repertoire was sequenced with immunoSEQ multiplex PCR; TCRdb's copy has only in-frame clones and lacks some. The sample table includes approximately 35,000 clones. The sequencing sample was made of blood buffy coat. These receptors originate from a woman aged 18 to 75 with a cervical HPV16 infection that either progressed to CIN3+ or cleared (not recorded which).

Note on this clone: The read gets to within 3 residues of the CDR3 end, and the germline J gene fills in the rest. This rearrangement joins TRBV6-2 or TRBV6-3 to TRBJ2-5; D may be TRBD1 (6 bases). This CDR3 spans 14 amino acids. V lost 5 bases, J lost 7 bases, and 17 bases lay in between. Per the germline V gene, CDR1 is MNHEY and CDR2 is SVGEGT. The part of the CDR3 DNA that was read is TGTGCCAGCAGTCGACGGCAACAGGGAGTGACC. Residues: CASSRRQQGVT. The whole CDR3 sequence reads CASSRRQQGVTQYF.

Remarks on this clone: Read coverage stops 3 residues before the CDR3 terminus; the germline J gene supplies the remainder. This sequence joins TRBV15 and TRBJ1-1, with a weak D call TRBD1 (5 bases). The V gene's germline CDR1 is LNHNV and CDR2 YYDKDF (reference sequence). The CDR3 totals 13 residues. The covered CDR3 bases are TGTGCCACCAGCAGAGATGGGGCCTGGGAA. Translation gives CATSRDGAWE. The entire CDR3 protein is CATSRDGAWEAFF.

Points on this clone: The read terminates 3 residues before the CDR3 end, so the remaining end is supplied by the germline J gene. This sequence joins TRBV30 and TRBJ1-6; weak D call: TRBD1 (6 bases). The germline gives CDR1 GTSNPN, CDR2 SVGIG (reference sequence). V was clipped by 2 bases and J by 6 bases, with 8 bases between them. The CDR3 loop spans 13 amino acids. CDR3 DNA, as far as it was read: TGTGCCTGGAGTACAGGGACTAATTCACCC. It is translated as CAWSTGTNSP. The whole CDR3 is CAWSTGTNSPLHF.

CDR3 protein: CASTPTGYEQYF. The covered CDR3 bases are TGTGCCAGCACCCCCACGGGGTACGAG. The chain employs TRBV2 and TRBJ2-7; TRBD2 is a possible D gene (5 bases). With the read ending 3 residues before the CDR3 end, the germline J gene is used to fill in that end. The CDR3 covers 12 residues. Germline V gives CDR1 SNHLY, CDR2 FYNNEI. V dropped 7 bases and J dropped 4 bases, with 11 bases sitting between them.

Points on this clone: From the germline J gene comes the end of the CDR3, since the read stops 3 residues before it. The chain recombines TRBV10-2 with TRBJ1-1; TRBD1 is a possible D gene (6 bases). From germline, CDR1 is WSHSY and CDR2 SAAADI. The CDR3 runs to 14 residues. The part of the CDR3 DNA that was read is TGCGCCAGCAGTATTGAGGGGGAATTTGGAACA. Protein product: CASSIEGEFGT. The full-length CDR3 reads as CASSIEGEFGTAFF.

With regard to this clone: The missing CDR3 end, 3 residues past where the read stops, is filled in from the germline J gene. The rearrangement joins TRBV6-2 or TRBV6-3 to TRBJ1-1; D is unresolved. CDR3 length: 12 amino acids. Per the germline V gene, CDR1 is MNHEY and CDR2 is SVGEGT. CDR3 loop: CASIAYTSQAFF. The CDR3 bases that were read are TGTGCCAGTATAGCTTACACCTCACAA.

As regards this clone: The read falls 3 residues short of the CDR3 end, and the missing part is taken from the germline J gene. V usage is TRBV7-8 and J usage is TRBJ1-2, with D unresolved. This CDR3 spans 14 amino acids. Germline V gene sequence: CDR1 SGHVS, CDR2 FQNEAQ. With 1 base removed from V and 4 bases from J, the gap between germline ends came to 10 bases. Incomplete CDR3 DNA: TGTGCCAGCAGCTTAGAAACGGGTTTCTATGGC. This gives the protein CASSLETGFYG. The whole CDR3 protein is CASSLETGFYGYTF.

Concerning this clone: The read comes to an end 3 residues before the CDR3 does, leaving the germline J gene to fill in the end. This chain joins TRBV6-2 or TRBV6-3 and TRBJ1-1; 9 bases align to TRBD1. The CDR3 extends over 15 amino acids. With V trimmed by 8 bases and J by 0 bases, 7 bases remained unmatched. Per germline, CDR1 MNHEY and CDR2 SVGEGT. The CDR3 region is CASGGTGNLNTEAFF. CDR3 DNA, as far as it was read: TGTGCCAGCGGCGGGACAGGGAATTTGAACACTGAA.

Worth noting for this clone: The CDR3 is cut off 3 residues early in the read; its end comes from the germline J gene. The chain recombines TRBV4-1 with TRBJ2-3; D call uncertain. Trimming took off 1 base at V and 4 bases at J, with 9 bases between the two ends. Germline CDR1 is MGHRA and CDR2 is YSYEKL. This CDR3 is built from 14 residues. The CDR3 sequence is CASSQGPRADTQYF. The covered CDR3 bases are TGCGCCAGCAGCCAAGGGCCTAGAGCAGATACG.

To note about this clone: With the read ending 3 residues before the CDR3 end, the germline J gene is used to fill in that end. The V gene is TRBV7-2, the J gene TRBJ1-5, with D maybe TRBD1 (5 bases). Germline V gene data show CDR1 as SGHTA and CDR2 as FQGNSA. This CDR3 has 14 residues. V was trimmed by 2 bases and J by 4 bases, leaving 9 bases between them. This chain's CDR3 is CASSLWGSNQPQHF. The sequenced CDR3 bases are TGTGCCAGCAGCTTATGGGGCAGTAATCAGCCC.

Points on this clone: Coverage ceases 3 residues before the CDR3 finishes, and the germline J gene fills in the end. The rearrangement links TRBV18 to TRBJ2-2; 7 positions agree with TRBD1. CDR1 and CDR2 (germline): KGHSH, LQKENI. This CDR3 region has 15 residues. The sequenced CDR3 bases are TGTGCCAGCTCACTCAACCGGGACAGAAATGAAAAG. Its protein product is CASSLNRDRNEK. The whole CDR3 is CASSLNRDRNEKLFF. The whole variable domain, remainder taken from reference TRBV18 and TRBJ2-2, is NAGVMQNPRHLVRRRGQEARLRCSPMKGHSHVYWYRQLPEEGLKFMVYLQKENIIDESGMPKERFSAEFPKEGPSILRIQQVVRGDSAAYFCASSLNRDRNEKLFFGEGSRLTVL.

Details on this clone: The read ends 3 residues shy of where the CDR3 ends; the end is completed using the germline J gene. The V call is TRBV30, the J call TRBJ2-7; 9 positions match TRBD2. CDR3 size: 13 residues. V dropped 8 bases and J dropped 0; count of bases not matched to a gene: 5. Germline loops: CDR1 GTSNPN, CDR2 SVGIG (reference sequence). The CDR3 DNA, read in part, is TGTGCCCTTGGCGGGGGGGCCTCCTACGAG. Amino acid sequence: CALGGGASYE. The CDR3 as a whole reads CALGGGASYEQYF.

CDR3 region: CASSLDSGRNIQYF. Incomplete CDR3 DNA: TGTGCCAGCAGCTTGGATTCTGGCCGAAACATT. The J gene is TRBJ2-4, the V gene TRBV5-4; D not resolved. The CDR3 extends 3 residues past the end of the read, so its final part is completed from the germline J gene. The CDR3 covers 14 residues. V gave up 0 bases and J gave up 6 bases, with 10 bases separating them. Germline CDR1 reads SGHNT; CDR2 reads YYREEE (reference sequence).

Comments on this clone: The missing CDR3 end, 3 residues past where the read stops, is filled in from the germline J gene. This chain uses TRBV14 with TRBJ1-2; possible D gene TRBD1, 6 bases. CDR1 SGHDN and CDR2 FVKESK come from the germline V gene. The CDR3 covers 15 residues. The V end was cut by 2 bases, the J end by 2 bases, with 12 bases between. This CDR3 reads CASSQHREANYGYTF. Incomplete CDR3 DNA: TGTGCCAGCAGCCAACACAGGGAGGCGAACTATGGC.